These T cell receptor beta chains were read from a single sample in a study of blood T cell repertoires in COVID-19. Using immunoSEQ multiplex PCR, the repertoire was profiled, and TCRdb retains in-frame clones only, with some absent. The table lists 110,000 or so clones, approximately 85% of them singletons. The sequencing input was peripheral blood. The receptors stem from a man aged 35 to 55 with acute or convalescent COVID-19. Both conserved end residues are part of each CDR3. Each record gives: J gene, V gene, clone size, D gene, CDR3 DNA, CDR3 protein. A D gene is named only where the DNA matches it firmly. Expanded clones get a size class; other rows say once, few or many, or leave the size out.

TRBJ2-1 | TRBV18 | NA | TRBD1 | TGTGCCAGCTCACCGTGGACAGGATACAATGAGCAGTTCTTC | CASSPWTGYNEQFF
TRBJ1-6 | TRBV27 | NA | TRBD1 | TGTGCCAGCAGTCGCGGACAGGGGAATTCACCCCTCCACTTT | CASSRGQGNSPLHF
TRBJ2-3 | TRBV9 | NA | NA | TGTGCCAGCAGCGCTAGTTACCTGACAGGCGGCTCAGATACGCAGTATTTT | CASSASYLTGGSDTQYF
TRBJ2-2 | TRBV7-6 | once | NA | TGTGCCAGCAGCCCCAACAGTTTGACCGGGGAGCTGTTTTTT | CASSPNSLTGELFF
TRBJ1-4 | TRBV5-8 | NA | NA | TGTGCCAGCAGCCCCCGGGTGGGGGCGGGTGAAAAACTGTTTTTT | CASSPRVGAGEKLFF
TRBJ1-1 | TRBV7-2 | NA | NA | TGTGCCAGCCGCAGGCTAACGTGGAACACTGAAGCTTTCTTT | CASRRLTWNTEAFF
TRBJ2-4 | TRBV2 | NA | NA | TGTGCCAGCACGCAGGGGGGTAAAAACATTCAGTACTTC | CASTQGGKNIQYF
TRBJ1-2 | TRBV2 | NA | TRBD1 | TGTGCCAGCAGTGGACAGGGGGCTGACTATGGCTACACCTTC | CASSGQGADYGYTF
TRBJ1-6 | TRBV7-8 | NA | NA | TGTGCCAGCAGCTTAGGAGCGGGGGCCGATAATTCACCCCTCCACTTT | CASSLGAGADNSPLHF
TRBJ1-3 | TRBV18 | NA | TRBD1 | TGTGCCAGCTCACCTGGTACGACAGGGACTGGAAACACCATATATTTT | CASSPGTTGTGNTIYF
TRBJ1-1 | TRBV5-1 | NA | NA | TGCGCCAGCACCGACATTGCGAACACTGAAGCTTTCTTT | CASTDIANTEAFF
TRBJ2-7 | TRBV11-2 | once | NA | TGTGCCAGCAGCTTCTGGCAGGGCAGCTCCTACGAGCAGTACTTC | CASSFWQGSSYEQYF
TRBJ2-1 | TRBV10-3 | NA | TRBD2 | TGTGCCACGGCCTGGCGGGGGGGGTACAATGAGCAGTTCTTC | CATAWRGGYNEQFF